Following are 18 T cell receptor beta chains from one sample sequenced in a study of blood T cell repertoires in COVID-19. Repertoires were generated with immunoSEQ multiplex PCR, while TCRdb's copy carries only in-frame clones and drops some. The sample lists over 200,000 clones; around 80% were seen once. Sequencing was carried out using peripheral blood. The receptors originated from a man in his forties with acute or convalescent COVID-19.

The rearrangement joins TRBV4-2 to TRBJ2-3, with D unresolved. The CDR3 spans 13 residues. The V end was cut by 0 bases, the J end by 7 bases, with 8 bases between. From germline, CDR1 is LGHNA and CDR2 YNFKEQ. The CDR3: CASSQDLSYTQYF. The CDR3 DNA is TGTGCCAGCAGCCAAGATCTATCATATACGCAGTATTTT.

The rearrangement uses TRBV30 and TRBJ2-3; D is undetermined. CDR1 and CDR2 from the germline V gene are GTSNPN and SVGIG (reference sequence). The CDR3 has 14 residues. Between the trimmed V and J ends, which lost 0 bases and 8 bases, there was a span of 15 bases. The CDR3 sequence: CAWSVAATMGTQYF. The CDR3 nucleotides read TGTGCCTGGAGTGTAGCTGCGACAATGGGTACGCAGTATTTT.

The chain carries TRBV3-1 (or the pseudogene TRBV3-2) and TRBJ1-1, with unresolved D. The CDR3 totals 16 residues. Trimming removed 4 bases at V and 3 bases at J, with 18 bases between. CDR1 and CDR2 from the germline V gene are LGHDT and YNNKEL (reference sequence). The CDR3 loop is CASSPSIAVSYTEAFF. CDR3 DNA: TGTGCCAGCAGCCCCTCTATAGCAGTAAGTTACACTGAAGCTTTCTTT.

The chain employs TRBV7-9 and TRBJ2-1; D possibly corresponds to TRBD2 (6 bases). This CDR3 has 14 amino acids. V was trimmed by 6 bases and J by 4 bases, leaving 13 bases between them. In germline, CDR1 is SEHNR, CDR2 FQNEAQ (reference sequence). Here the CDR3 reads CASSPSGTYNEQFF. DNA for the CDR3: TGTGCCAGCAGTCCGTCAGGGACTTACAATGAGCAGTTCTTC.

About this clone: The same CDR3 can be traced to other DNA sequences in this sample. This chain joins TRBV18 and TRBJ1-1; D may be TRBD1 (6 bases). CDR3 size: 12 residues. The V and J ends lost 2 bases and 5 bases respectively, with 6 bases between them. Per germline, CDR1 KGHSH and CDR2 LQKENI. Here the CDR3 reads CASSPGQTEAFF. DNA of the CDR3: TGTGCCAGCTCACCAGGACAGACTGAAGCTTTCTTT.

The chain combines TRBV12-3 or TRBV12-4 with TRBJ2-7; TRBD1 might be the D (6 bases). The CDR3 runs 13 residues. The ends were cut back, 7 bases at V and 5 bases at J, with 15 bases in the middle. The DNA for the CDR3 is TGTGCCAGCAACTTAGGGGGATTTAACGAGCAGTACTTC. This codes for CASNLGGFNEQYF.

This clone was detected only a few times. The rearrangement links TRBV25-1 to TRBJ2-2; D remains ambiguous. Trimming took off 4 bases at V and 3 bases at J, with 12 bases between the two ends. The CDR3 has 15 residues. Germline-derived CDR1 and CDR2 are MGHDK and SYGVNS. CDR3 sequence (DNA): TGTGCCAGCAGTGTGGTTGACTCAGACACCGGGGAGCTGTTTTTT. Translated, it gives CASSVVDSDTGELFF.

V and J are TRBV2 and TRBJ1-5; possible D gene TRBD1, 6 bases. Germline-derived CDR1 and CDR2 are SNHLY and FYNNEI. The CDR3 contains 13 residues. Trimming cost V 8 bases and J 5 bases, with 13 bases left between them. This chain's CDR3 is CASRNRADQPQHF. The CDR3 nucleotides are TGTGCCAGCCGCAACAGGGCGGATCAGCCCCAGCATTTT.

This chain joins TRBV5-1 and TRBJ2-3; D is unclear. V gave up 2 bases and J gave up 3 bases, with 13 bases separating them. The CDR3 spans 15 residues. Germline values: CDR1 SGHRS, CDR2 YFSETQ. The chain's CDR3 is CASSLGSVETDTQYF. DNA for the CDR3: TGCGCCAGCAGCTTAGGAAGCGTCGAGACAGATACGCAGTATTTT.

This chain uses TRBV14 with TRBJ2-3; TRBD2 matches 7 bases. V was pared by 0 bases and J by 0 bases, with 6 bases of the junction left unmatched. Germline V CDR1 and CDR2: SGHDN, FVKESK. This CDR3 region has 17 residues. The CDR3 DNA reads as TGTGCCAGCAGCCAAGATAAGAGCGGGGCTAGCACAGATACGCAGTATTTT. Amino acids: CASSQDKSGASTDTQYF.

The gene calls are TRBV4-1 and TRBJ2-1; tentative D call: TRBD2 (6 bases). Trimming stripped 0 bases from V and 1 base from J, with 7 bases between. The germline V gene encodes CDR1 MGHRA and CDR2 YSYEKL. This CDR3 contains 15 residues. The CDR3 coding sequence is TGCGCCAGCAGCCAAGAGCTAGCGTCCTACAATGAGCAGTTCTTC. Translation: CASSQELASYNEQFF.

This chain connects TRBV20-1 to TRBJ2-3; the match to TRBD2 covers 10 bases. The CDR3 runs 16 residues. The V and J ends lost 3 bases and 2 bases, in that order; junction bases with no gene match: 8. The germline CDR1 and CDR2 sequences are DFQATT and SNEGSKA (reference sequence). The CDR3 nucleotides are TGCAGTGCTAGTCCTAGCGGGAGTGGACCCACAGATACGCAGTATTTT. Translating gives CSASPSGSGPTDTQYF.

The rearrangement links TRBV5-4 to TRBJ2-2; 7 nucleotides line up with TRBD1. Germline V gene data show CDR1 as SGHNT and CDR2 as YYREEE (reference sequence). This CDR3 is built from 17 residues. V lost 4 bases and J lost 1; bases outside the gene matches: 10. CDR3 residues: CASSPPPGQQNTGELFF. Here the CDR3 DNA reads TGTGCCAGCAGCCCCCCTCCGGGACAGCAGAACACCGGGGAGCTGTTTTTT.

This clone was seen only once. This rearrangement joins TRBV6-2 or TRBV6-3 to TRBJ2-1, with 11 bases matching TRBD2. This CDR3 comprises 15 residues. The V gene's germline CDR1 is MNHEY and CDR2 SVGEGT. After removal of 4 bases from V and 9 bases from J, the junction contained 8 bases not matched to a gene. DNA for the CDR3: TGTGCCAGCAGTTCACTAGCGGGAGAACGGGTTGAGCAGTTCTTC. Its translation: CASSSLAGERVEQFF.

This clone was counted once. The V gene is TRBV7-2, the J gene TRBJ2-7; 9 nucleotides agree with TRBD2. V was clipped by 5 bases and J by 3 bases; unmatched bases: 11. Germline CDR1 SGHTA, CDR2 FQGNSA. There are 16 residues in the CDR3. CDR3 residues: CASSPLSSGAYYEQYF. As DNA, the CDR3 is TGTGCCAGCAGCCCGCTATCTAGCGGGGCTTACTACGAGCAGTACTTC.

This clone showed up just once. This chain joins TRBV25-1 and TRBJ1-4; possibly TRBD1 for D (5 bases). This CDR3 spans 16 amino acids. Germline CDR1 and CDR2: MGHDK and SYGVNS. The germline V and J ends were trimmed by 1 base and 8 bases, with 17 bases remaining between them. The CDR3 DNA reads as TGTGCCAGCAGTGAATTCGGTGGGACGGGAGGGGAAAAACTGTTTTTT. This translates into CASSEFGGTGGEKLFF.

This clone was observed a single time. The rearrangement joins TRBV5-1 to TRBJ2-1, with TRBD2 matching over 12 bases. The ends lost 8 bases at V and 2 bases at J; junction bases unmatched: 11. The CDR3 runs 17 residues. The germline V gene encodes CDR1 SGHRS and CDR2 YFSETQ. This CDR3 is CASSLTSGGGTYNEQFF. In DNA form, the CDR3 reads TGCGCCAGTTCTTTGACTAGCGGGGGTGGTACCTACAATGAGCAGTTCTTC.

CDR3 nucleotides: TGCGCCAGCAGCTCCTCGGCGGTCGCTAACTATGGCTACACCTTC. It is translated as CASSSSAVANYGYTF. The chain links TRBV5-1 to TRBJ1-2; D not certain. Trimming stripped 3 bases from V and 0 bases from J, with 12 bases between. The CDR3 consists of 15 residues. The germline CDR1 and CDR2 sequences are SGHRS and YFSETQ.